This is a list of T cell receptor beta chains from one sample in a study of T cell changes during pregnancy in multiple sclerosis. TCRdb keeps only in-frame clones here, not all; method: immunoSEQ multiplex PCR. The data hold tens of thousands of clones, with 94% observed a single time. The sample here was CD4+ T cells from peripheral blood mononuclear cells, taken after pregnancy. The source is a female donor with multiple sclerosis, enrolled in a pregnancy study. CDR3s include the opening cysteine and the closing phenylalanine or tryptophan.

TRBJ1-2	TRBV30	CAWRTNYGYTF
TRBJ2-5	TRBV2	CASSEITLPPRETQYF
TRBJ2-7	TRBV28	CASGVGLGEQYF
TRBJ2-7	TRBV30	CAWSASGTGGFQYF
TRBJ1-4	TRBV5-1	CASSLDSVRNEKLFF
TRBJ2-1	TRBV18	CASSPTREQFF
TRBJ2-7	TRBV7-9	CASSLQGSSYEQYF
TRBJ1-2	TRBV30	CAWSVRSGDGYTF
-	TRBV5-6	CASSLAPGMGSSEQYF
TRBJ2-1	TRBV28	CASKRRDSASNEQFF
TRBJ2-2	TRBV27	CASRTGPWTGELFF
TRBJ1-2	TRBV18	CASSPRGLGDYGYTF
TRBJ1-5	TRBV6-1	CASILRQGYNQPQHF
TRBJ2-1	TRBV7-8	CASSLVQGAGNEQFF
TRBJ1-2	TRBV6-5	CASSYVRTGGGYGYTF
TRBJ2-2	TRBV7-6	CASSLLDRERTGELFF
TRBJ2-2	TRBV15	CATSRVWDRGQAGELFF
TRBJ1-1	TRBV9	CASSPTGVEAFF
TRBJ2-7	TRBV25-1	CASSVSGTSNYEQYF
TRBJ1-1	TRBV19	CASSSFSWTTEAFF
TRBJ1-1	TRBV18	CASSLGRDTEAFF
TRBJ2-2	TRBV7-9	CASSLQGTGGELFF